A single sample gave rise to the 25 T cell receptor beta chains below, sequenced in a study of blood T cell repertoires in COVID-19. The assay was immunoSEQ multiplex PCR, and TCRdb's table has in-frame clones only and misses some. The sample includes just over 650,000 clones, about 90% seen only once; the top ten take around 0.3%. Sequenced sample: peripheral blood. These receptors were taken from a woman between 18 and 29 years old with acute or convalescent COVID-19.

V is TRBV7-9 and J is TRBJ2-1, with 7 bases lining up with TRBD1. The germline V gene encodes CDR1 SEHNR and CDR2 FQNEAQ (reference sequence). After removal of 1 base from V and 3 bases from J, the junction contained 9 bases not matched to a gene. The CDR3 totals 17 residues. The CDR3 nucleotides read TGTGCCAGCAGCTTAGGGGACAGCTATACTCTCTACAATGAGCAGTTCTTC. Its protein product is CASSLGDSYTLYNEQFF.

The J gene is TRBJ2-3, the V gene TRBV5-5, with 15 bases matching TRBD2. V lost 7 bases, J lost 5 bases, and 5 bases stayed unmatched. CDR1 and CDR2 from the germline V gene are SGHKS and YYEKEE (reference sequence). The CDR3 sequence is 15 residues long. The CDR3 DNA is TGTGCCAGCGGCAGGACTAGCGGGGGGGTAGATACGCAGTATTTT. Protein product: CASGRTSGGVDTQYF.

V gene TRBV5-1 combines with J gene TRBJ1-6; possibly TRBD1 for D (5 bases). Germline CDR1 SGHRS, CDR2 YFSETQ. Deletions cut 1 base from V and 7 bases from J, with 21 bases between. This CDR3 comprises 18 residues. This CDR3 reads CASSLTVTASGRNSPLHF. For the CDR3, the DNA is TGCGCCAGCAGCTTGACGGTGACAGCCTCGGGGAGGAATTCACCCCTCCACTTT.

The chain couples TRBV4-3 to TRBJ2-3, with 8 bases lining up with TRBD2. Per germline, CDR1 LGHNA and CDR2 YSLEER. This CDR3 comprises 16 residues. Trimming cost V 0 bases and J 2 bases; bases outside gene matches: 4. CDR3 sequence (DNA): TGCGCCAGCAGCCAAGAGGACGGGGGGGCCACAGATACGCAGTATTTT. It translates to CASSQEDGGATDTQYF.

In this sample, this clone turned up a few times. The chain employs TRBV11-3 and TRBJ2-1, with D possibly being TRBD1 (5 bases). The CDR3 has 15 amino acids. Looked up from germline, CDR1 is SGHNT and CDR2 is YENEEA. Trimming shortened V by 5 bases and J by 1 base, and 12 bases separated the two germline ends. CDR3 region: CASSARVGSYNEQFF. The CDR3 nucleotides read TGTGCCAGCAGCGCCAGGGTAGGATCCTACAATGAGCAGTTCTTC.

The V call is TRBV30, the J call TRBJ1-6; D perhaps matches TRBD1 (6 bases). The V gene lost 4 bases and the J gene lost 6 bases, with 19 bases spanning the gap. Germline CDR1 GTSNPN, CDR2 SVGIG (reference sequence). The CDR3 sequence is 16 residues long. Here the CDR3 DNA reads TGTGCCTGGACCCTGGGGGGGCAGTTGGGTAATTCACCCCTCCACTTT. Protein sequence: CAWTLGGQLGNSPLHF.

This rearrangement joins TRBV21-1 to TRBJ2-3; TRBD1 was called by the table and not checked on the DNA. TRBV21-1 is a pseudogene segment. The CDR3 runs to 16 residues. CDR3 nucleotides: TGTGCCAGCAGCGCCCCGGGACAGGGGAACGCAGATACGCAGTATTTT. It encodes CASSAPGQGNADTQYF.

This clone was observed a single time. This chain links TRBV24-1 with TRBJ1-3; unclear D gene. Per germline, CDR1 KGHDR and CDR2 SFDVKD. There are 14 residues in the CDR3. V dropped 5 bases and J dropped 0 bases, with 7 bases sitting between them. This CDR3 reads CATSGSGSGNTIYF. CDR3 in DNA: TGTGCCACCAGTGGAAGCGGCTCTGGAAACACCATATATTTT.

This clone was recorded only once. The chain couples TRBV5-1 to TRBJ1-2; 10 nucleotides align to TRBD1. J lost 6 bases, V lost 4 bases, and 6 bases had no gene match. Germline V gene sequence: CDR1 SGHRS, CDR2 YFSETQ. The CDR3 totals 14 residues. CDR3 nucleotides: TGCGCCAGCAGCGACAGGGGGCGGAAACATGGCTACACCTTC. Translation: CASSDRGRKHGYTF.

J is TRBJ1-2 and V is TRBV7-2, with D hard to call. V shed 1 base and J shed 8 bases, with 11 bases lying between them. The CDR3 extends over 13 amino acids. Germline CDR1 and CDR2: SGHTA and FQGNSA. The CDR3 loop reads CASSLELRAGYTF. CDR3 nucleotide sequence: TGTGCCAGCAGCTTAGAATTGAGGGCGGGCTACACCTTC.

This chain links TRBV4-3 with TRBJ2-7, with TRBD2 matching over 13 bases. The trim removed 4 bases at V and 2 bases at J, leaving 2 bases unmatched. Per the germline V gene, CDR1 is LGHNA and CDR2 is YSLEER. This CDR3 region has 15 residues. This chain's CDR3 is CASSRTSGGPYEQYF. The CDR3 nucleotides read TGCGCCAGCAGCCGGACTAGCGGGGGACCCTACGAGCAGTACTTC.

The chain recombines TRBV5-4 with TRBJ1-2; maybe TRBD1 (6 bases). The V gene's germline CDR1 is SGHNT and CDR2 YYREEE (reference sequence). The CDR3 sequence is 14 residues long. V was cut by 0 bases and J by 2 bases, with 8 bases left in between. The CDR3 sequence: CASSLVGGNYGYTF. The CDR3 DNA reads TGTGCCAGCAGCTTGGTAGGGGGAAACTATGGCTACACCTTC.

The rearrangement joins TRBV4-3 to TRBJ1-2; D is uncertain. CDR3 length: 15 amino acids. The V end was cut by 5 bases, the J end by 0 bases, with 13 bases between. CDR1 LGHNA and CDR2 YSLEER come from the germline V gene. The CDR3 DNA is TGCGCCAGCAGCTATAGTCGGGTCACTAACTATGGCTACACCTTC. Residues: CASSYSRVTNYGYTF.

The V and J genes are TRBV7-9 and TRBJ1-1; 9 bases line up with TRBD1. The germline V gene has CDR1 SEHNR and CDR2 FQNEAQ (reference sequence). Trimming took 6 bases from V and 7 from J; bases not matched to a gene: 12. The CDR3 totals 15 residues. This CDR3 reads CASRRGTGRFVEAFF. The DNA for the CDR3 is TGTGCCAGCAGACGAGGGACAGGGAGATTCGTTGAAGCTTTCTTT.

V usage is TRBV30 and J usage is TRBJ1-2; possible D gene TRBD1, 5 bases. The germline CDR1 and CDR2 sequences are GTSNPN and SVGIG (reference sequence). The CDR3 loop spans 12 amino acids. V shed 3 bases and J shed 8 bases, with 13 bases lying between them. The CDR3 region is CAWSQSRGGYTF. CDR3 sequence (DNA): TGTGCCTGGAGCCAGTCCCGGGGGGGCTACACCTTC.

This chain joins TRBV19 and TRBJ2-7; the D gene is possibly TRBD2 (6 bases). The V end was cut by 5 bases, the J end by 3 bases, with 17 bases between. Per the germline V gene, CDR1 is LNHDA and CDR2 is SQIVND (reference sequence). The CDR3 runs to 15 residues. CDR3 sequence reads: CASSPDGWGGYEQYF. The CDR3 region has the DNA TGTGCCAGTAGTCCGGATGGGTGGGGAGGCTACGAGCAGTACTTC.

This clone was recorded once. This chain's CDR3 is CASSSGGASYEQYF. The CDR3, as DNA: TGTGCCAGCAGTAGCGGGGGGGCCTCCTACGAGCAGTACTTC. The chain joins TRBV6-5 to TRBJ2-7, with 10 bases lining up with TRBD2. The CDR3 has 14 residues. The V gene end was trimmed by 5 bases and the J gene end by 0 bases; junction bases not matched to a gene: 1. CDR1 and CDR2 from the germline V gene are MNHEY and SVGAGI.

The chain employs TRBV6-5 and TRBJ1-1; D possibly corresponds to TRBD1 (5 bases). The V end was cut by 7 bases, the J end by 0 bases, with 9 bases between. The germline V gene encodes CDR1 MNHEY and CDR2 SVGAGI. CDR3 length equals 13 residues. This chain's CDR3 is CASKGSMNTEAFF. CDR3 nucleotides: TGTGCCAGCAAGGGGTCCATGAACACTGAAGCTTTCTTT.

The CDR3 nucleotides are TGTGCCATCAGTGCGGGACAGATGAGCAATCAGCCCCAGCATTTT. Residues: CAISAGQMSNQPQHF. The chain couples TRBV10-3 to TRBJ1-5; 7 bases are shared with TRBD1. The CDR3 loop spans 15 amino acids. The ends lost 4 bases at V and 1 base at J; junction bases unmatched: 4. The germline V gene encodes CDR1 ENHRY and CDR2 SYGVKD.

The gene calls are TRBV5-6 and TRBJ2-7; 7 nucleotides agree with TRBD1. Germline lookup yields CDR1 SGHDT and CDR2 YYEEEE. Germline trimming cut 4 bases from V and 6 bases from J; bases unmatched to any gene: 7. The CDR3 covers 13 residues. The CDR3 loop is CASSRRQGPEQYF. In DNA, the CDR3 is TGTGCCAGCAGCCGTAGACAGGGACCCGAGCAGTACTTC.

This clone was seen a few times. The V gene is TRBV3-1 (or the pseudogene TRBV3-2), the J gene TRBJ1-6; 10 bases line up with TRBD1. The J segment lost 10 bases and the V segment lost 4 bases, leaving 7 bases of the junction unmatched. Germline lookup yields CDR1 LGHDT and CDR2 YNNKEL (reference sequence). CDR3 length: 15 amino acids. The DNA of the CDR3 is TGTGCCAGCAGCCCGGGACAGGGGCGGTTGTCACCCCTCCACTTT. This translates into CASSPGQGRLSPLHF.

The chain joins TRBV24-1 to TRBJ1-2; 10 nucleotides match TRBD1. From germline, CDR1 is KGHDR and CDR2 SFDVKD. With V trimmed by 3 bases and J by 6 bases, 6 bases remained unmatched. This CDR3 is 15 amino acids long. In DNA form, the CDR3 reads TGTGCCACCAGTGATCCGGGACAGGGGTTCGATGGCTACACCTTC. Translating it yields CATSDPGQGFDGYTF.

V usage is TRBV18 and J usage is TRBJ1-6, with no clear D. V was pared by 5 bases and J by 9 bases, with 14 bases between. Germline CDR1 is KGHSH and CDR2 is LQKENI. CDR3 length equals 14 residues. The CDR3 here is CASSKTQEGSPLHF. The CDR3 nucleotides are TGTGCCAGCTCAAAGACCCAAGAGGGTTCACCCCTCCACTTT.

The rearrangement uses TRBV7-2 and TRBJ1-5, with TRBD1 matching over 7 bases. This CDR3 comprises 13 residues. The germline CDR1 and CDR2 sequences are SGHTA and FQGNSA. Losses at the gene ends were 5 bases for V and 5 bases for J; bases not matched to a gene: 3. The CDR3 DNA reads TGTGCCAGCAGCATAGACAGGGATCAGCCCCAGCATTTT. Translating gives CASSIDRDQPQHF.

The chain is built from TRBV24-1 and TRBJ1-2; the match to TRBD1 covers 9 bases. This CDR3 is 13 amino acids long. Germline V lookup: CDR1 KGHDR, CDR2 SFDVKD. V trimming: 7 bases; J trimming: 4 bases; junction bases outside the gene matches: 3. The CDR3: CATSTGGGYGYTF. In nucleotides, the CDR3 is TGTGCCACCAGCACAGGGGGCGGCTATGGCTACACCTTC.